The text below deals with one TCR beta chain. Researchers ran the PCR with 60 Vbeta and 13 Jbeta primers. Using immunoSEQ multiplex PCR, the repertoire was profiled, and TCRdb retains in-frame clones only, with some absent. The sample carries some 120,000 clones, around 73% recorded once. The data stem from a study of cytomegalovirus exposure and HLA in healthy donors. The CDR3 extends over 17 amino acids. Germline values: CDR1 LNHNV, CDR2 YYDKDF (reference sequence). Losses at the gene ends were 3 bases for V and 2 bases for J; bases not matched to a gene: 6. Sequencing was carried out using PBMCs. The receptor was isolated from a man in his forties or fifties in good health and CMV-seronegative. This chain uses TRBV15 with TRBJ2-6; TRBD1 matches 8 bases. The CDR3 DNA sequence: TGTGCCACCAGCAGGTCTTGGACAGGGCCTGGGGCCAACGTCCTGACTTTC. Protein product: CATSRSWTGPGANVLTF.